The T cell receptor beta chain under discussion was sequenced for a study of OX40 agonist ivuxolimab in advanced cancers. Overall study context: Patients were treated with intravenous ivuxolimab, dosed at 0.01 to 10 mg/kg and infused every 2 weeks. The group had a mean age of 60 years, ranged from about 23 to 85, and was approximately 81% male.

The sample holds a few counts of this clone. Patients had blood sampled at baseline and again on cycle 4 day 1 and cycle 7 day 1. V lost 4 bases, J lost 0 bases, and 9 bases lay in between. The V gene's germline CDR1 is SGHNT and CDR2 YENEEA. This CDR3 comprises 15 residues. Produced via immunoSEQ multiplex PCR; TCRdb's table is partial and in-frame only. The sample yields about 84,000 clones, around four fifths seen once. The starting material was CD4+ or CD8+ T cells sorted from blood, obtained in a trial of the OX40 agonist ivuxolimab. The TCR sequence derives from an adult with an advanced solid tumor such as melanoma, head and neck, liver or kidney cancer. The chain employs TRBV11-3 and TRBJ2-2, with D possibly being TRBD1 (6 bases). The CDR3 DNA is TGTGCCAGCAGCTCCAGGACAGCGAACACCGGGGAGCTGTTTTTT. It encodes CASSSRTANTGELFF.